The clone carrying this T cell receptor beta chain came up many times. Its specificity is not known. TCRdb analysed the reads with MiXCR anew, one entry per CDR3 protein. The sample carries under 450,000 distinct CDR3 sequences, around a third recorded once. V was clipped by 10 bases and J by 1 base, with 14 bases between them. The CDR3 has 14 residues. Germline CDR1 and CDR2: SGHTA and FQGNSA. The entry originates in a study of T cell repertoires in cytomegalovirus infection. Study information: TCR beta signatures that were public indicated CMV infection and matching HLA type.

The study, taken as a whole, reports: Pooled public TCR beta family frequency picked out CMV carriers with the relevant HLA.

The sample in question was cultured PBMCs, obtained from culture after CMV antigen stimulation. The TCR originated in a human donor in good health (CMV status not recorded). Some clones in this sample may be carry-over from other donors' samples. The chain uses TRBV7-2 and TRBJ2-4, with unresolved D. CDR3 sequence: CATQIVRAKNIQYF. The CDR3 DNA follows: TGTGCCACCCAGATAGTGCGGGCCAAAAACATTCAGTACTTC.